This T cell receptor (beta chain) comes out of a study of CXCR3-negative and CXCR3-positive naive CD8 T cells. Study-level points and caveats: With CXCR3 expression partially decreased after cryopreservation, most assays relied on fresh PBMCs. Naive cells with CXCR3 showed TRB CDR3s that were more hydrophobic than those in CXCR3-negative naive cells.

cDNA libraries for TRB were generated by 5' RACE incorporating UMI labels. TCRdb reprocessed the 5' RACE reads, keeping one entry per CDR3 protein, no DNA. In total, the table holds 150,000 or so distinct CDR3 sequences. In the case of this clonotype: The antigen remains undetermined.

CDR3 size: 16 residues. CDR1 and CDR2 from the germline V gene are LGHDT and YNNKEL (reference sequence). J is TRBJ2-7 and V is TRBV3-1; the TCRdb call, TRBD2, lacks DNA for checking. Specimen: naive CXCR3+ CD8+ T cells from blood. Subset specified: CD45RO-CCR7+CD27+CD95- naive CD8+ T cells expressing CXCR3 (TNR3+). This sequence originates from a human donor in good health. Some clones in this sample may be carry-over from other donors' samples. The chain's CDR3 is CASSPLKSGRGHEQYF.